This is a list of T cell receptor beta chains from one sample in a study of blood T cell repertoires in COVID-19. Produced via immunoSEQ multiplex PCR; TCRdb's table is partial and in-frame only. Of under 85,000 clones in the sample, 70% to 90% were seen once. The source material was peripheral blood. These receptors all stem from a human donor in a cohort sampled during active COVID-19. CDR3s include the opening cysteine and the closing phenylalanine or tryptophan. D genes are given only for firm matches. Clone size is given for some rows only: seen once, a few or many times, or a class if the clone is expanded.

v_gene	j_gene	d_gene	abundance	CDR3aa	CDR3nt
TRBV5-1	TRBJ1-1	TRBD1	-	CASSWYGQGAGNTEAFF	TGCGCCAGCAGCTGGTACGGACAGGGGGCTGGGAACACTGAAGCTTTCTTT
TRBV7-8	TRBJ2-3	TRBD1	-	CASSVTGTGPSIKGDTQYF	TGTGCCAGCAGCGTTACCGGGACAGGGCCTTCCATTAAAGGAGATACGCAGTATTTT
TRBV11-2	TRBJ1-6	-	once	CASSFDYRAGFNSPLHF	TGTGCCAGCAGCTTCGATTACAGAGCCGGATTTAATTCACCCCTCCACTTT
TRBV2	TRBJ2-7	-	-	CASNQVPLDYEQYF	TGTGCCAGCAACCAGGTCCCGCTTGATTACGAGCAGTACTTC
TRBV6-2/TRBV6-3	TRBJ1-5	-	few	CASSYPGGGKRPQHF	TGTGCCAGCAGTTACCCTGGTGGAGGGAAAAGGCCCCAGCATTTT
TRBV6-5	TRBJ1-3	-	once	CASSYSKAANTIYF	TGTGCCAGCAGTTACTCGAAAGCCGCAAACACCATATATTTT
TRBV11-2	TRBJ2-7	TRBD1	-	CASSLGQGAGYEQYF	TGTGCCAGCAGCTTGGGACAGGGGGCGGGCTACGAGCAGTACTTC
TRBV3-1/TRBV3-2	TRBJ2-1	-	-	CASSLTTGTDDEQFF	TGTGCCAGCAGCCTCACCACAGGGACGGATGATGAGCAGTTCTTC
TRBV4-1	TRBJ1-1	TRBD1	-	CASSPGTGRSLPPLMNTEAFF	TGCGCCAGCAGCCCCGGGACAGGGAGGTCTCTTCCTCCTCTTATGAACACTGAAGCTTTCTTT
TRBV7-2	TRBJ2-5	TRBD2	once	CASSLVGRGGTETQYF	TGTGCCAGCAGCTTAGTCGGGAGGGGGGGAACGGAGACCCAGTACTTC
TRBV7-9	TRBJ1-3	-	few	CASSLASGGARNTIYF	TGTGCCAGCAGCCTAGCCTCAGGCGGGGCTCGAAACACCATATATTTT
TRBV19	TRBJ2-5	-	-	CASSGQFQETQYF	TGTGCCAGTAGTGGACAGTTTCAAGAGACCCAGTACTTC
TRBV2	TRBJ2-3	TRBD2	once	CAVLARGGRADTQYF	TGTGCCGTTCTAGCGCGCGGGGGTAGGGCAGATACGCAGTATTTT
TRBV2	TRBJ2-2	-	-	CASLFRHTGELFF	TGTGCCAGCCTATTCAGGCACACCGGGGAGCTGTTTTTT
TRBV7-6	TRBJ2-6	-	-	CASSEAAGTGANVLTF	TGTGCCAGCAGCGAAGCGGCAGGAACTGGGGCCAACGTCCTGACTTTC
TRBV9	TRBJ2-4	TRBD1	-	CASSPTPGQTAKNIQYF	TGTGCCAGCAGCCCTACCCCGGGACAGACAGCCAAAAACATTCAGTACTTC
TRBV7-3	TRBJ2-2	TRBD2	-	CASSLSGGYRTGELFF	TGTGCCAGCAGCCTGAGCGGGGGGTACCGGACCGGGGAGCTGTTTTTT
TRBV19	TRBJ2-5	TRBD1	-	CASSIDRGQETQYF	TGTGCCAGTAGTATTGACAGGGGTCAAGAGACCCAGTACTTC
TRBV7-2	TRBJ2-3	-	-	CASSFASTDTQYF	TGTGCCAGCAGCTTCGCGTCTACAGATACGCAGTATTTT
TRBV5-1	TRBJ2-7	TRBD1	-	CASSLGGTAYEQYF	TGCGCCAGCAGCTTGGGGGGGACAGCCTACGAGCAGTACTTC
TRBV6-2/TRBV6-3	TRBJ1-5	TRBD1	-	CASSYTGGTSQPQHF	TGTGCCAGCAGTTACACAGGGGGTACCAGTCAGCCCCAGCATTTT
TRBV19	TRBJ1-2	-	-	CASSPGGPGRGYGYTF	TGTGCCAGTAGCCCCGGGGGGCCCGGTCGTGGCTATGGCTACACCTTC
TRBV30	TRBJ1-6	TRBD1	few	CAWRRQGNPNSPLHF	TGTGCCTGGAGAAGACAGGGGAACCCCAATTCACCCCTCCACTTT
TRBV12-5	TRBJ1-1	-	-	CASGLVLGRVGTEAFF	TGTGCTAGTGGTTTGGTACTCGGCAGGGTCGGCACTGAAGCTTTCTTT
TRBV19	TRBJ1-1	-	-	CASSRQGNEAFF	TGTGCCAGTAGTCGGCAGGGGAATGAAGCTTTCTTT
TRBV5-1	TRBJ2-5	-	-	CASSLGDYEGETQYF	TGCGCCAGCAGCTTGGGAGACTACGAGGGCGAGACCCAGTACTTC
TRBV4-1	TRBJ2-7	-	once	CASSQVRGSYEQYF	TGCGCCAGCAGCCAAGTCCGGGGGTCCTACGAGCAGTACTTC
TRBV5-1	TRBJ2-3	TRBD2	-	CASSGLAGGRDTQYF	TGCGCCAGCAGCGGCCTAGCGGGGGGGCGGGATACGCAGTATTTT
TRBV30	TRBJ2-7	-	-	CAWSNGAGFYEQYF	TGTGCCTGGAGTAACGGCGCAGGGTTCTACGAGCAGTACTTC
TRBV29-1	TRBJ2-2	-	-	CSVGRVTGELFF	TGCAGCGTTGGCAGGGTTACCGGGGAGCTGTTTTTT
TRBV25-1	TRBJ2-7	-	-	CASSDPGYEQYF	TGTGCCAGCAGTGACCCCGGCTACGAGCAGTACTTC
TRBV11-2	TRBJ2-1	TRBD2	-	CASSLVPAGGLGQFF	TGTGCCAGCAGCTTAGTTCCAGCGGGGGGGCTCGGACAGTTCTTC
TRBV19	TRBJ1-1	-	few	CASSTRVNTEAFF	TGTGCCAGTAGTACCAGGGTGAACACTGAAGCTTTCTTT
TRBV7-6	TRBJ1-2	-	medium-sized	CASSLGGGRDYGYTF	TGTGCCAGCAGCTTAGGAGGCGGGAGGGACTATGGCTACACCTTC
TRBV7-2	TRBJ2-7	-	-	CASSVGTGEPYEQYF	TGTGCCAGCAGCGTGGGGACGGGGGAACCCTACGAGCAGTACTTC
TRBV19	TRBJ2-1	-	-	CASSIGGAGRHNEQFF	TGTGCCAGTAGTATTGGGGGGGCAGGGCGTCACAATGAGCAGTTCTTC
TRBV19	TRBJ1-4	-	-	CASSQSGAVEKLFF	TGTGCCAGTTCCCAATCAGGGGCGGTCGAAAAACTGTTTTTT